This T cell receptor beta chain comes out of a study of identical twins. Template switching added a universal primer binding site, and final cDNA carried unique molecular identifiers. Using its own MiXCR run on the 5' RACE reads, TCRdb lists one record per CDR3 protein. The table shows approximately 1.8 million distinct CDR3 sequences, with about 31% occurring only once. CDR1 and CDR2 from the germline V gene are MGHDK and SYGVNS. The CDR3 runs to 14 residues. J was trimmed by 4 bases and V by 7 bases; bases with no gene match: 10. Concerning this clonotype: What it recognizes is unknown.

Study results and limitations: Memory repertoires lacked the insertion deficit that abundant cord blood beta clonotypes showed. Among beta out-of-frame sequences, excess sharing between twins appeared weaker.

Source material: cord blood. The TCR was taken from a newborn girl in good health. The chain links TRBV25-1 to TRBJ2-7, with TRBD2 identical over 7 bases. CDR3 nucleotides: TGTGCCAGCACCCACGGGGGGTCTTGGTACGAGCAGTACTTC. Translating gives CASTHGGSWYEQYF.